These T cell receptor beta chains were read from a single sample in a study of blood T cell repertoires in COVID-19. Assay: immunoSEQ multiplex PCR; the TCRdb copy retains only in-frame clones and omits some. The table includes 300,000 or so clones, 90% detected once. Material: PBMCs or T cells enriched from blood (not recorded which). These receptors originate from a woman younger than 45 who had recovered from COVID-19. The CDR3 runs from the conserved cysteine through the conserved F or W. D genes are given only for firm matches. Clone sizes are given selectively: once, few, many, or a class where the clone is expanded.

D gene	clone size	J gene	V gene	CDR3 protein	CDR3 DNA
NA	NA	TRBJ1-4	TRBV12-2	CASRLGLGQGGEKLFF	TGTGCAAGTCGCTTAGGACTGGGACAGGGGGGTGAAAAACTGTTTTTT
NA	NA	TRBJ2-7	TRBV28	CASAGNTYEQYF	TGTGCCAGTGCCGGGAACACCTACGAGCAGTACTTC
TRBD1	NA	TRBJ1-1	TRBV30	CAWSARQGDTEAFF	TGTGCCTGGAGCGCGAGACAGGGGGACACTGAAGCTTTCTTT
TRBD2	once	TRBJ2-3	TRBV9	CASSVGSGRGTDTQYF	TGTGCCAGCAGCGTAGGTAGCGGGAGGGGCACAGATACGCAGTATTTT
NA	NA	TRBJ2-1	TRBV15	CATSSGQLSGNEQFF	TGTGCCACCAGCAGTGGGCAGCTTTCTGGTAATGAGCAGTTCTTC
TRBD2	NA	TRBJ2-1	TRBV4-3	CASSQGWTSSKGEQFF	TGCGCCAGCAGCCAAGGTTGGACTAGCTCTAAGGGTGAGCAGTTCTTC
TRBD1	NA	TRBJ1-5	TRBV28	CASSRQGANSNQPQHF	TGTGCCAGCAGCCGACAGGGGGCTAATAGCAATCAGCCCCAGCATTTT
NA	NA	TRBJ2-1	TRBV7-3	CASSFGTANEQFF	TGTGCCAGCAGCTTCGGGACTGCCAATGAGCAGTTCTTC
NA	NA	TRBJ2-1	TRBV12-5	CASGFRAGRSYNEQFF	TGTGCTAGTGGTTTCAGGGCAGGGAGGTCCTACAATGAGCAGTTCTTC
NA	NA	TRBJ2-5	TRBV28	CASSFYRAPQETQYF	TGTGCCAGCAGTTTCTACAGGGCCCCCCAAGAGACCCAGTACTTC
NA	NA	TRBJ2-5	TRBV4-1	CASSQGGLSQETQYF	TGCGCCAGCAGCCAAGGAGGATTGTCCCAAGAGACCCAGTACTTC
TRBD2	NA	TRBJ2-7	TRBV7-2	CASSWSGGPSSYEQYF	TGTGCCAGCAGTTGGTCGGGGGGTCCAAGCTCCTACGAGCAGTACTTC
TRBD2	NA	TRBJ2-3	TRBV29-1	CSVAGSSGFTDTQYF	TGCAGCGTTGCGGGGTCTAGCGGGTTCACAGATACGCAGTATTTT
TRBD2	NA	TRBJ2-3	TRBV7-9	CASSLAGGRATYTQYF	TGTGCCAGCAGCTTAGCCGGCGGGAGGGCAACTTATACGCAGTATTTT
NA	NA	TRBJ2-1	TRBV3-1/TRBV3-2	CASSQGSGQFNEQFF	TGTGCCAGCAGCCAAGGTAGCGGCCAGTTCAATGAGCAGTTCTTC
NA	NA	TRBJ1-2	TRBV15	CATSRDLNYGYTF	TGTGCCACCAGCAGAGATCTAAACTATGGCTACACCTTC
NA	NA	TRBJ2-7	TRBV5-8	CATESGGGGRDEQYF	TGTGCCACCGAAAGCGGTGGTGGGGGCCGAGACGAGCAGTACTTC
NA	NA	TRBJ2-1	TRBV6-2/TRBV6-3	CASSPGLPPPSSYNEQFF	TGTGCCAGCAGCCCTGGGCTCCCTCCTCCGAGCTCCTACAATGAGCAGTTCTTC
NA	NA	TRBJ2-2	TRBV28	CASSLARVELFF	TGTGCCAGCAGTTTGGCACGGGTAGAGCTGTTTTTT
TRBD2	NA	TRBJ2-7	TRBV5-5	CASSLAVGGSHEQYF	TGTGCCAGCAGCTTGGCTGTGGGGGGGTCCCACGAGCAGTACTTC
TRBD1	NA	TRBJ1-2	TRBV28	CASSPTWDRGNYGYTF	TGTGCCAGCAGTCCTACCTGGGACAGGGGTAACTATGGCTACACCTTC
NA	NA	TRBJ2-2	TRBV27	CASTPLAGPTGELFF	TGTGCCAGCACCCCACTGGCGGGACCCACCGGGGAGCTGTTTTTT
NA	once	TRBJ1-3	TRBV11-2	CASSLEQGRGNTIYF	TGTGCCAGCAGCTTAGAACAGGGTCGCGGAAACACCATATATTTT
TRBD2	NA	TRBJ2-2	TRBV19	CATTSGRNTGELFF	TGTGCCACCACTAGCGGGAGAAACACCGGGGAGCTGTTTTTT
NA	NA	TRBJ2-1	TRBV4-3	CASSQELGKYYNEQFF	TGCGCCAGCAGCCAAGAGTTGGGCAAGTACTACAATGAGCAGTTCTTC
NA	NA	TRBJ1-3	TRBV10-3	CAIRAINSGNTIYF	TGTGCCATCCGTGCTATAAACTCTGGAAACACCATATATTTT
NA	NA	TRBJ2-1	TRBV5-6	CASSRAGQQYNEQFF	TGTGCCAGCAGCCGTGCTGGGCAGCAATACAATGAGCAGTTCTTC
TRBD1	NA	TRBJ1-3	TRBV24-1	CATSDSAVSSVRGSGNTIYF	TGTGCCACCAGTGATAGTGCGGTTTCGTCCGTCAGGGGGTCCGGAAACACCATATATTTT
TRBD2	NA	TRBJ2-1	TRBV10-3	CAISISGRAPFF	TGTGCCATCAGTATAAGCGGGAGGGCCCCGTTCTTC
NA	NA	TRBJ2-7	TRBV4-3	CASSPDRGGAYEQYF	TGCGCCAGCAGCCCCGATAGGGGCGGAGCCTACGAGCAGTACTTC
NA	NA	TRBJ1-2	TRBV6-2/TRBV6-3	CASSPLMLRRGDYGYTF	TGTGCCAGCAGTCCCCTAATGCTTCGGAGGGGCGACTATGGCTACACCTTC
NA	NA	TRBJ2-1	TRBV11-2	CASSLDQGFGDEQFF	TGTGCCAGCAGCTTAGATCAAGGGTTCGGGGATGAGCAGTTCTTC
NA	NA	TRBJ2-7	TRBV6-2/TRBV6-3	CASSWGDGSQYF	TGTGCCAGCAGTTGGGGGGACGGTAGCCAGTACTTC
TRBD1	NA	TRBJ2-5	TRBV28	CASSLADRGSQETQYF	TGTGCCAGCAGTCTAGCTGACAGGGGGAGTCAAGAGACCCAGTACTTC
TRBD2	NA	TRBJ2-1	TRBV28	CASSLGDPGLAGNEQFF	TGTGCCAGCAGTTTGGGGGATCCGGGACTAGCGGGAAATGAGCAGTTCTTC
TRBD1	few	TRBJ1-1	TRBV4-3	CASSQDSGTVNTEAFF	TGCGCCAGCAGCCAAGATTCAGGGACAGTGAACACTGAAGCTTTCTTT
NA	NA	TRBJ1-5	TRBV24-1	CATSDPTGPGQPQHF	TGTGCCACCAGTGACCCGACAGGCCCGGGACAGCCCCAGCATTTT
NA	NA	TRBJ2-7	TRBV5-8	CASSRRDFSYEQYF	TGTGCCAGCAGCCGACGGGACTTTTCCTACGAGCAGTACTTC
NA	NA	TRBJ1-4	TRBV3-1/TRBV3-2	CASSQEVGRNEKLFF	TGTGCCAGCAGCCAAGAAGTGGGCAGGAATGAAAAACTGTTTTTT
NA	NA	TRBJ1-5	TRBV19	CASSIGRQMSNQPQHF	TGTGCCAGTAGTATCGGGAGGCAGATGAGCAATCAGCCCCAGCATTTT
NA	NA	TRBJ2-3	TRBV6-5	CASSYSGVGTDTQYF	TGTGCCAGCAGTTACTCAGGGGTTGGGACAGATACGCAGTATTTT
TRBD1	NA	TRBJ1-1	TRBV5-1	CASSLWAGTDTEAFF	TGCGCCAGCAGCTTGTGGGCAGGGACAGACACTGAAGCTTTCTTT
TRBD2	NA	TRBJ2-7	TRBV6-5	CASSYALTSASYEQYF	TGTGCCAGCAGTTACGCCCTGACTAGCGCCTCCTACGAGCAGTACTTC
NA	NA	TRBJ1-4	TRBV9	CASSVGEVGDEKLFF	TGTGCCAGCAGCGTAGGGGAGGTTGGGGATGAAAAACTGTTTTTT
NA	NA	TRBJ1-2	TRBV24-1	CATSPGVNYGYTF	TGTGCCACCAGTCCCGGTGTTAACTATGGCTACACCTTC
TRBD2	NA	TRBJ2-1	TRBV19	CASTLGLAIGNEQFF	TGTGCCAGTACCCTTGGACTAGCGATCGGCAATGAGCAGTTCTTC
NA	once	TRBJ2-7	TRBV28	CASSPRGQGVGLATPQYF	TGTGCCAGCAGTCCTAGGGGACAGGGGGTGGGACTAGCGACGCCGCAGTACTTC
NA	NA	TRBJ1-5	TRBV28	CASSKGGSNQPQHF	TGTGCCAGCAGCAAAGGAGGGAGCAATCAGCCCCAGCATTTT
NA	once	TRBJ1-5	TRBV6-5	CASSYSAGAPGQPQHF	TGTGCCAGCAGTTACTCTGCGGGGGCGCCGGGGCAGCCCCAGCATTTT
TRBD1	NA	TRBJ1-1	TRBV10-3	CAIRGQGENTEAFF	TGTGCCATCAGGGGACAGGGAGAGAACACTGAAGCTTTCTTT